This T cell receptor (beta chain) was captured in a study of T cells in Graves' hyperthyroidism and ophthalmopathy. This clonotype was seen only once. This may be a read error: a much more frequent sequence differs by one nucleotide. The CDR3 is 14 amino acids. Per germline, CDR1 DFQATT and CDR2 SNEGSKA (reference sequence). Between the trimmed V and J ends, which lost 2 bases and 8 bases, there was a span of 13 bases. Template material for amplifying TCR beta CDR3 regions consisted of RNA transcripts. Researchers ran a first-round RT-PCR on the TCR CDR3 using the HTBI primer set. One entry per CDR3 protein, called by TCRdb with MiXCR from the multiplex PCR reads. This table holds hundreds of thousands of distinct CDR3 sequences, 40% to 55% found once.

V is TRBV20-1 and J is TRBJ1-6; perhaps TRBD1 as D (5 bases). The origin of this receptor is an adult man with Graves' disease, either hyperthyroidism or ophthalmopathy (not recorded which). Input material: peripheral blood or thyroid tissue (not recorded which). CDR3 amino acids: CSARPGPDYSPLHF. DNA for the CDR3: TGCAGTGCTAGACCGGGGCCCGACTATTCACCCCTCCACTTT.